The 26 T cell receptor beta chains in this list originate from one sample, sequenced in a study of cytomegalovirus exposure and HLA in healthy donors. Researchers ran the PCR with 60 Vbeta and 13 Jbeta primers. Generated by immunoSEQ multiplex PCR, the TCRdb table keeps only in-frame clones and is missing some. In the table there are 75,000 to 100,000 clones, under 75% of which are singletons. The sample was PBMCs. The receptors were sampled from a female donor in good health and CMV-seronegative.

This chain uses TRBV29-1 with TRBJ1-1; 7 bases fit TRBD1. This CDR3 is 12 amino acids long. Unmatched junction bases numbered 6, after V lost 5 bases and J lost 6 bases. Germline assignment: CDR1 SQVTM and CDR2 ANQGSEA. The CDR3 nucleotides read TGCAGCGTTCACAGGGGTCCCTCTGAAGCTTTCTTT. Translation: CSVHRGPSEAFF.

This clone has a single count. The DNA for the CDR3 is TGTGCCAGCAGCATCAGGGGATCTAGTGAGCAGTTCTTC. It specifies CASSIRGSSEQFF. V gene TRBV7-9 combines with J gene TRBJ2-1; D perhaps matches TRBD1 (6 bases). The CDR3 spans 13 residues. V gave up 5 bases and J gave up 9 bases, with 14 bases separating them. Per the germline V gene, CDR1 is SEHNR and CDR2 is FQNEAQ (reference sequence).

V usage is TRBV25-1 and J usage is TRBJ2-7, with D perhaps TRBD1 (6 bases). Germline loops: CDR1 MGHDK, CDR2 SYGVNS. The CDR3 is made up of 12 amino acids. V was trimmed by 8 bases and J by 6 bases, leaving 14 bases between them. The CDR3: CASSGQISEQYF. CDR3 in DNA: TGTGCCAGCTCTGGACAGATTTCCGAGCAGTACTTC.

This sequence joins TRBV5-4 and TRBJ2-5; possible D gene TRBD2, 6 bases. Per germline, CDR1 SGHNT and CDR2 YYREEE (reference sequence). Trimming removed 4 bases at V and 5 bases at J, with 9 bases between. The CDR3 is 12 amino acids. DNA of the CDR3: TGTGCCAGCAGCCCGGCGGGGGAGACCCAGTACTTC. Protein: CASSPAGETQYF.

In this sample, this clone turned up once. The chain combines TRBV10-1 with TRBJ2-3, with D possibly being TRBD1 (6 bases). CDR1 is WNHNN, CDR2 SYGVQD, per germline (reference sequence). The CDR3 has 14 amino acids. The V and J ends lost 10 bases and 2 bases respectively, with 16 bases between them. DNA of the CDR3: TGCGCCACCAATCGAGGGGGTACCACAGATACGCAGTATTTT. Its protein product is CATNRGGTTDTQYF.

This sequence joins TRBV4-1 and TRBJ2-3; D is possibly TRBD1 (6 bases). V lost 1 base and J lost 2, with 10 bases in between. CDR3 size: 15 residues. Per the germline V gene, CDR1 is MGHRA and CDR2 is YSYEKL. The CDR3 loop is CASSQAQGFTDTQYF. CDR3 nucleotides: TGCGCCAGCAGCCAAGCCCAGGGGTTCACAGATACGCAGTATTTT.

This clone occurred once. The J gene is TRBJ2-7, the V gene TRBV6-5, with TRBD1 as a possible D gene (6 bases). CDR1 is MNHEY and CDR2 is SVGAGI in the germline V gene. The germline V and J ends were trimmed by 2 bases and 4 bases, with 12 bases remaining between them. The CDR3 extends over 14 amino acids. DNA of the CDR3: TGTGCCAGCAGTTACGGGCCGGACAGATACGAGCAGTACTTC. Its protein is CASSYGPDRYEQYF.

The rearrangement links TRBV28 to TRBJ2-2; 8 nucleotides agree with TRBD2. The CDR3 totals 15 residues. The ends lost 9 bases at V and 2 bases at J; junction bases unmatched: 8. Germline-derived CDR1 and CDR2 are MDHEN and SYDVKM. The CDR3 nucleotides are TGTGCCAGTGTACTTACTAGCGGTAACACCGGGGAGCTGTTTTTT. Its protein product is CASVLTSGNTGELFF.

V and J are TRBV4-2 and TRBJ2-3, with D tentatively TRBD2 (5 bases). V was clipped by 5 bases and J by 8 bases, with 17 bases between them. Looked up from germline, CDR1 is LGHNA and CDR2 is YNFKEQ. CDR3 length: 14 amino acids. CDR3 residues: CASSSGLPGGTQYF. The CDR3 coding sequence is TGTGCCAGCAGCTCTGGACTCCCCGGTGGTACGCAGTATTTT.

The chain uses TRBV7-9 and TRBJ2-1; 8 positions match TRBD2. The V gene's germline CDR1 is SEHNR and CDR2 FQNEAQ (reference sequence). This CDR3 comprises 16 residues. V shed 1 base and J 5 bases; nucleotides not matched to a gene: 7. CDR3: CASSLVGTRGNNEQFF. In nucleotides, the CDR3 is TGTGCCAGCAGCTTAGTAGGGACTAGAGGAAACAATGAGCAGTTCTTC.

Points on this clone: The sample holds other DNA sequences that translate to the same CDR3. The chain links TRBV28 to TRBJ2-1; TRBD2 matches at 9 bases. The germline CDR1 and CDR2 sequences are MDHEN and SYDVKM. V dropped 8 bases and J dropped 4; count of bases not matched to a gene: 9. The CDR3 length is 15 residues. For the CDR3, the DNA is TGTGCCAGCTTCCGGCTAGCGGGATCATACAATGAGCAGTTCTTC. It is translated as CASFRLAGSYNEQFF.

The chain links TRBV7-9 to TRBJ1-1; 9 nucleotides match TRBD1. CDR3 length equals 14 residues. The trim removed 7 bases at V and 7 bases at J, leaving 10 bases unmatched. Germline CDR1 is SEHNR and CDR2 is FQNEAQ (reference sequence). The CDR3 sequence is CASTPRGTGFEAFF. The CDR3 coding sequence is TGTGCCAGCACCCCGAGAGGGACAGGGTTTGAAGCTTTCTTT.

The rearrangement joins TRBV7-2 to TRBJ1-1; no definite D call. There are 12 residues in the CDR3. Germline CDR1 and CDR2: SGHTA and FQGNSA. V gave up 1 base and J gave up 11 bases, with 11 bases separating them. The CDR3 protein is CASSLDNRRAFF. As DNA, the CDR3 is TGTGCCAGCAGCTTAGATAACCGGAGGGCTTTCTTT.

The V and J genes are TRBV5-4 and TRBJ2-1; D may be TRBD1 (6 bases). V lost 4 bases to trimming and J lost 2 bases, with 10 bases between them. CDR3 length: 14 residues. The germline gives CDR1 SGHNT, CDR2 YYREEE (reference sequence). The CDR3 reads CASSQQGTYNEQFF. In DNA, the CDR3 is TGTGCCAGCAGCCAGCAGGGGACCTACAATGAGCAGTTCTTC. Looking up the rest from reference TRBV5-4 and TRBJ2-1 gives the full variable domain: ETGVTQSPTHLIKTRGQQVTLRCSSQSGHNTVSWYQQALGQGPQFIFQYYREEENGRGNFPPRFSGLQFPNYSSELNVNALELDDSALYLCASSQQGTYNEQFFGPGTRLTVL.

The chain joins TRBV5-6 to TRBJ1-5, with 12 bases fitting TRBD1. Looked up from germline, CDR1 is SGHDT and CDR2 is YYEEEE. Trimming cost V 3 bases and J 6 bases; bases outside gene matches: 4. This CDR3 comprises 15 residues. CDR3 region: CASSSGQGAGQPQHF. CDR3 nucleotides: TGTGCCAGCAGCTCGGGACAGGGGGCTGGTCAGCCCCAGCATTTT.

V is TRBV19 and J is TRBJ1-1, with D maybe TRBD1 (6 bases). V was clipped by 10 bases and J by 3 bases, with 18 bases between them. CDR1 and CDR2 (germline): LNHDA, SQIVND (reference sequence). The CDR3 extends over 14 amino acids. Here the CDR3 DNA reads TGTGCCACCGCCAAGGGGGGGAGTTACACTGAAGCTTTCTTT. Translation: CATAKGGSYTEAFF.

The rearrangement links TRBV9 to TRBJ2-5, with D tentatively TRBD2 (6 bases). V shed 3 bases and J shed 1 base, with 10 bases lying between them. Germline V gene data show CDR1 as SGDLS and CDR2 as YYNGEE. This CDR3 region has 14 residues. The CDR3 DNA reads TGTGCCAGCAGCGCATTCGGGGGCCAAGAGACCCAGTACTTC. As protein: CASSAFGGQETQYF.

The rearrangement uses TRBV6-6 and TRBJ1-4; D call uncertain. Trimming cost V 6 bases and J 3 bases, with 14 bases left between them. CDR3 length: 15 amino acids. Germline CDR1 reads MNHNY; CDR2 reads SVGAGI (reference sequence). The CDR3 reads CASSRGLAANEKLFF. In nucleotides, the CDR3 is TGTGCCAGCAGCCGAGGGTTGGCGGCTAATGAAAAACTGTTTTTT.

The J gene is TRBJ1-5, the V gene TRBV6-1; the D gene is possibly TRBD1 (6 bases). Trimming cost V 10 bases and J 5 bases, with 18 bases left between them. CDR3 length: 14 amino acids. In germline, CDR1 is MNHNS, CDR2 SASEGT. The CDR3 here is CATSRDNFDQPQHF. For the CDR3, the DNA is TGTGCCACCAGCCGGGACAATTTTGATCAGCCCCAGCATTTT.

This chain connects TRBV28 to TRBJ1-1; D not resolved. This CDR3 is 14 amino acids long. With 5 bases removed from V and 5 bases from J, the gap between germline ends came to 15 bases. Germline lookup yields CDR1 MDHEN and CDR2 SYDVKM. The CDR3, as DNA: TGTGCCAGCAGTACTCCATCGGGTGGAACTGAAGCTTTCTTT. Its protein is CASSTPSGGTEAFF.

This rearrangement joins TRBV6-6 to TRBJ1-2; D unclear. Germline CDR1 is MNHNY and CDR2 is SVGAGI (reference sequence). Trimming shortened V by 5 bases and J by 5 bases, and 12 bases separated the two germline ends. CDR3 length: 13 residues. CDR3 bases: TGTGCCAGCAGTCAAAGCTACCTTTATGGCTACACCTTC. It specifies CASSQSYLYGYTF.

To note about this clone: One end of the junction does not line up with germline, which may come from a read error. This chain connects TRBV7-7 to TRBJ2-5; 7 bases align to TRBD1. Germline lookup yields CDR1 SSHAT and CDR2 FNYEAQ (reference sequence). CDR3 length: 15 residues. The CDR3, as DNA: TGTGCTAGCAGCTTAGTCGACAGGGACCAAGAGACCCAGTACTTC. Protein sequence: CASSLVDRDQETQYF.

The chain is built from TRBV7-8 and TRBJ2-7; TRBD2 matches 12 bases. Trimming cost V 5 bases and J 6 bases; bases outside gene matches: 2. This CDR3 has 13 residues. CDR1 is SGHVS, CDR2 FQNEAQ, per germline. The CDR3 loop is CASSAGLAGEQYF. CDR3 nucleotide sequence: TGTGCCAGCAGCGCGGGACTAGCGGGCGAGCAGTACTTC.

This chain links TRBV2 with TRBJ1-2; no clear D. Germline-derived CDR1 and CDR2 are SNHLY and FYNNEI. This CDR3 has 14 amino acids. Deletions cut 5 bases from V and 7 bases from J, with 17 bases between. The DNA of the CDR3 is TGTGCCAGCAGTAGGGAGTTGGAAATCGGTGGCTACACCTTC. Its protein is CASSRELEIGGYTF.

CDR3 coding DNA: TGCGCCAGCAGCAATAGCGGGAACTCCTACAATGAGCAGTTCTTC. It encodes CASSNSGNSYNEQFF. The rearrangement uses TRBV5-1 and TRBJ2-1, with TRBD2 matching over 8 bases. The length of the CDR3 is 15 residues. Trimming took 4 bases from V and 0 from J; bases not matched to a gene: 3. CDR1 SGHRS and CDR2 YFSETQ come from the germline V gene.

Comments on this clone: The junction differs from germline at one of its ends, possibly a read error. V and J are TRBV18 and TRBJ1-5; no firm D call. CDR1 is KGHSH, CDR2 LQKENI, per germline. The CDR3 loop spans 16 amino acids. The CDR3 DNA is TGTGCCAGCTCAACACCACATCCCGGGCGGGATGAACCCCAGCATTTT. Protein product: CASSTPHPGRDEPQHF.